A single TCR beta chain is shown here with its context. The data belong to a study of T cell responses to AZD1222 COVID-19 vaccine. Clones were sequenced by immunoSEQ multiplex PCR, and TCRdb holds only the in-frame ones, with some missing. The data contain 85,000 to 90,000 clones, roughly nine tenths of them seen just once; the ten biggest clones take up around 2.2%. J lost 7 bases, V lost 1 base, and 6 bases had no gene match. The CDR3 has 15 residues. Germline values: CDR1 LNHDA, CDR2 SQIVND (reference sequence). This sample comprised peripheral blood, obtained on day 0 of AZD1222 vaccination. This sequence was found in an adult in good health. The chain has TRBV19 and TRBJ2-1; 8 nucleotides line up with TRBD2. The CDR3 loop is CASSIGSGGRNEQFF. CDR3 in DNA: TGTGCCAGTAGTATAGGTTCGGGCGGGAGGAATGAGCAGTTCTTC.